A single sample gave rise to the 15 T cell receptor beta chains below, sequenced in a study of siplizumab effects on memory and regulatory T cells. Generated by immunoSEQ multiplex PCR, the TCRdb table keeps only in-frame clones and is missing some. This table holds more than 90,000 clones, around 90% found once. The sample was non-Treg CD4+ T cells sorted from blood. Every receptor here comes from a human donor in good health.

The V call is TRBV2, the J call TRBJ2-1, with TRBD2 as a possible D gene (5 bases). Germline loops: CDR1 SNHLY, CDR2 FYNNEI. Between the trimmed V and J ends, which lost 2 bases and 6 bases, there was a span of 11 bases. This CDR3 is built from 14 residues. The CDR3 DNA reads TGTGCCAGCAGTGAATACCGTGCGGGCAATGAGCAGTTCTTC. Residues: CASSEYRAGNEQFF.

The J gene is TRBJ2-7, the V gene TRBV7-2; 7 bases align to TRBD2. The CDR3 has 18 residues. V shed 1 base and J 1 base; nucleotides not matched to a gene: 13. The V gene's germline CDR1 is SGHTA and CDR2 FQGNSA. The CDR3 DNA follows: TGTGCCAGCAGCTTAGAGCGAAAACGGAGCGGGGATTCCTACGAGCAGTACTTC. This codes for CASSLERKRSGDSYEQYF.

This rearrangement joins TRBV6-5 to TRBJ1-5; the D is unclear. Looked up from germline, CDR1 is MNHEY and CDR2 is SVGAGI. With 0 bases removed from V and 4 bases from J, the gap between germline ends came to 13 bases. This CDR3 is 16 amino acids long. In DNA, the CDR3 is TGTGCCAGCAGTTACTCCCCCACTACGGGGAATCAGCCCCAGCATTTT. As protein: CASSYSPTTGNQPQHF.

The rearrangement links TRBV30 to TRBJ2-3; 11 bases are a match to TRBD2. This CDR3 has 16 amino acids. V trimming: 3 bases; J trimming: 4 bases; junction bases outside the gene matches: 9. Germline V lookup: CDR1 GTSNPN, CDR2 SVGIG (reference sequence). The CDR3 here is CAWSMGLAGGPDTQYF. DNA for the CDR3: TGTGCCTGGAGCATGGGGCTAGCGGGAGGACCAGATACGCAGTATTTT.

The V gene is TRBV18, the J gene TRBJ2-2; 7 bases agree with TRBD2. Germline-derived CDR1 and CDR2 are KGHSH and LQKENI. The ends lost 0 bases at V and 4 bases at J; junction bases unmatched: 2. This CDR3 has 15 residues. The CDR3 protein is CASSPPASGTGELFF. For the CDR3, the DNA is TGTGCCAGCTCACCACCGGCTAGCGGCACCGGGGAGCTGTTTTTT.

V usage is TRBV5-1 and J usage is TRBJ2-1; 10 bases fit TRBD2. This CDR3 has 15 amino acids. V dropped 0 bases and J dropped 9; count of bases not matched to a gene: 6. Germline V CDR1 and CDR2: SGHRS, YFSETQ. The CDR3 DNA reads TGCGCCAGCAGCTTGGTCTCTAGCGGGAGCGGTGAGCAGTTCTTC. Amino acid sequence: CASSLVSSGSGEQFF.

This chain connects TRBV6-5 to TRBJ2-7; 7 nucleotides agree with TRBD1. From germline, CDR1 is MNHEY and CDR2 SVGAGI. The CDR3 has 14 amino acids. Unmatched junction bases numbered 2, after V lost 2 bases and J lost 1 base. The CDR3 bases are TGTGCCAGCAGTTACAGGGGGCTATCCTACGAGCAGTACTTC. It translates to CASSYRGLSYEQYF.

This chain joins TRBV5-1 and TRBJ2-1; tentative D call: TRBD1 (6 bases). The length of the CDR3 is 13 residues. Germline V lookup: CDR1 SGHRS, CDR2 YFSETQ. V lost 7 bases and J 5 bases, leaving 13 bases between the germline ends. Written as DNA, the CDR3 is TGCGCCAGCCGGATTGGACAGCACAATGAGCAGTTCTTC. It specifies CASRIGQHNEQFF.

The CDR3, as DNA: TGTGCCAGCAGCCTCATGAGGGGGGGCGTCATCCCAGATACGCAGTATTTT. The encoded protein is CASSLMRGGVIPDTQYF. The rearrangement joins TRBV7-3 to TRBJ2-3; possible D gene TRBD2, 7 bases. With 5 bases removed from V and 4 bases from J, the gap between germline ends came to 22 bases. This CDR3 region has 17 residues. Looked up from germline, CDR1 is SGHTA and CDR2 is FQGTGA.

The chain combines TRBV30 with TRBJ2-5; 9 bases match TRBD1. CDR1 is GTSNPN, CDR2 SVGIG, per germline (reference sequence). V lost 1 base, J lost 4 bases, and 7 bases stayed unmatched. This CDR3 contains 15 residues. The CDR3 bases are TGTGCCTGGAGTGCCCCGACAGGGGGTCCAGAGACCCAGTACTTC. Encoded protein: CAWSAPTGGPETQYF.

This clone was seen a few times. The chain recombines TRBV10-3 with TRBJ2-3; tentative D call: TRBD2 (6 bases). The CDR3 is made up of 13 amino acids. CDR1 is ENHRY, CDR2 SYGVKD, per germline. Trimming removed 10 bases at V and 10 bases at J, with 21 bases between. The CDR3 nucleotides are TGTGCCACCGTAGCGGAACAGAAGGAGGCGCAGTATTTT. This sequence encodes CATVAEQKEAQYF.

The chain recombines TRBV6-5 with TRBJ2-7; 9 bases fit TRBD2. CDR3 length: 15 residues. Germline V gives CDR1 MNHEY, CDR2 SVGAGI. The V and J ends lost 4 bases and 6 bases, in that order; junction bases with no gene match: 10. The CDR3: CASSSSLAGRPEQYF. The DNA of the CDR3 is TGTGCCAGCAGTTCCTCCCTAGCGGGACGCCCCGAGCAGTACTTC.

The chain employs TRBV7-2 and TRBJ2-5; 12 bases align to TRBD2. Germline V gene data show CDR1 as SGHTA and CDR2 as FQGNSA. After removal of 4 bases from V and 9 bases from J, the junction contained 12 bases not matched to a gene. The CDR3 consists of 16 residues. CDR3 sequence reads: CASSSSTTSGGRAQYF. As DNA, the CDR3 is TGTGCCAGCAGCTCCTCGACGACTAGCGGGGGTCGGGCCCAGTACTTC.

V is TRBV5-1 and J is TRBJ2-2, with D possibly being TRBD2 (6 bases). Trimming left V 4 bases short and J 2 bases short, with 9 bases between. Germline V gives CDR1 SGHRS, CDR2 YFSETQ. The CDR3 length is 14 residues. Here the CDR3 reads CASSRLGNTGELFF. DNA for the CDR3: TGCGCCAGCAGCCGACTAGGAAACACCGGGGAGCTGTTTTTT.

This clone was seen once. This chain connects TRBV7-2 to TRBJ1-5; D possibly corresponds to TRBD1 (6 bases). The CDR3 loop spans 15 amino acids. V was clipped by 4 bases and J by 0 bases, with 10 bases between them. CDR1 and CDR2 (germline): SGHTA, FQGNSA. CDR3 DNA: TGTGCCAGCAGCTCAGGGGTCTATAGCAATCAGCCCCAGCATTTT. Protein sequence: CASSSGVYSNQPQHF.